A selection of T cell receptor beta chains follows, all from one sample in a study of cytomegalovirus exposure and HLA in healthy donors. Sequencing used immunoSEQ multiplex PCR; TCRdb keeps in-frame clones, though not all of them. The sample has approximately 90,000 clones; roughly three quarters are singletons. The specimen sequenced was PBMCs. These receptors originate from a man aged 30 to 45 in good health and CMV-seronegative. CDR3s include the opening cysteine and the closing phenylalanine or tryptophan. Each record gives: J gene, V gene, CDR3 protein.

j_gene: TRBJ2-5; v_gene: TRBV30; CDR3aa: CAWSRQSGETQYF
j_gene: TRBJ2-7; v_gene: TRBV5-6; CDR3aa: CASSLGGTGFYEQYF
j_gene: TRBJ1-1; v_gene: TRBV19; CDR3aa: CASSIGRIVGQKNTEAFF
j_gene: TRBJ2-7; v_gene: TRBV2; CDR3aa: CASSKDYPTGLAGAEYRQYF
j_gene: TRBJ2-2; v_gene: TRBV10-1; CDR3aa: CASSEAGAGELFF
j_gene: TRBJ2-5; v_gene: TRBV2; CDR3aa: CASLRGLQETQYF
j_gene: TRBJ2-7; v_gene: TRBV5-4; CDR3aa: CASSAGTLRGEQYF
j_gene: TRBJ2-7; v_gene: TRBV4-1; CDR3aa: CASSQDKGGLTTYEQYF
j_gene: TRBJ2-1; v_gene: TRBV4-1; CDR3aa: CASSQAVAGAYNEQFF
j_gene: TRBJ2-1; v_gene: TRBV7-9; CDR3aa: CASSLREEQFF
j_gene: TRBJ2-2; v_gene: TRBV27; CDR3aa: CASSFIQGGELFF
j_gene: TRBJ2-5; v_gene: TRBV4-3; CDR3aa: CASSQVRGGGETQYF
j_gene: TRBJ2-7; v_gene: TRBV7-8; CDR3aa: CASRSGTGVGEQYF
j_gene: TRBJ1-1; v_gene: TRBV6-5; CDR3aa: CASTHREGNTEAFF
j_gene: TRBJ1-1; v_gene: TRBV23-1; CDR3aa: CASGRDRGNTEAFF
j_gene: TRBJ1-4; v_gene: TRBV7-2; CDR3aa: CASSLVIGGIGEKLFF
j_gene: TRBJ2-7; v_gene: TRBV14; CDR3aa: CASSPRAGVSYEQYF
j_gene: TRBJ1-6; v_gene: TRBV5-6; CDR3aa: CASSRGQYNSPLHF
j_gene: TRBJ2-7; v_gene: TRBV18; CDR3aa: CASSPPAYSGSTHEQYF
j_gene: TRBJ1-1; v_gene: TRBV19; CDR3aa: CASSRQVGTEAFF
j_gene: TRBJ1-5; v_gene: TRBV28; CDR3aa: CASSPTGNQPQHF
j_gene: TRBJ2-7; v_gene: TRBV19; CDR3aa: CATKPGTNFYEQYF
j_gene: TRBJ1-5; v_gene: TRBV10-1; CDR3aa: CANDPDSYSNQPQHF
j_gene: TRBJ2-2; v_gene: TRBV2; CDR3aa: CASSESTANTGELFF
j_gene: TRBJ2-7; v_gene: TRBV6-1; CDR3aa: CASSGSFGGSYEQYF
j_gene: TRBJ2-2; v_gene: TRBV4-2; CDR3aa: CASSSQLAGAANTGELFF
j_gene: TRBJ2-2; v_gene: TRBV6-5; CDR3aa: CASSYSGEAGELFF
j_gene: TRBJ1-5; v_gene: TRBV27; CDR3aa: CASSLRFLDRAHQPQHF
j_gene: TRBJ2-3; v_gene: TRBV6-4; CDR3aa: CASSSGSTDTQYF
j_gene: TRBJ2-4; v_gene: TRBV6-1; CDR3aa: CASSEGAGLDREYF
j_gene: TRBJ2-7; v_gene: TRBV27; CDR3aa: CASSSTGESYEQYF
j_gene: TRBJ1-5; v_gene: TRBV28; CDR3aa: CASSSALKGDQPQHF
j_gene: TRBJ2-3; v_gene: TRBV5-4; CDR3aa: CASSLGQGASQGTQYF
j_gene: TRBJ2-2; v_gene: TRBV7-9; CDR3aa: CSSSLTAVNTGELFF
j_gene: TRBJ2-1; v_gene: TRBV6-5; CDR3aa: CASTVAGESYNEQFF
j_gene: TRBJ1-4; v_gene: TRBV6-6; CDR3aa: CASSYRGGNEKLFF
j_gene: TRBJ2-7; v_gene: TRBV7-2; CDR3aa: CASSPQGGMTYEQYF
j_gene: TRBJ1-1; v_gene: TRBV6-5; CDR3aa: CASSLPGHPAFF
j_gene: TRBJ2-1; v_gene: TRBV7-2; CDR3aa: CASSLSRGDYNEQFF
j_gene: TRBJ1-1; v_gene: TRBV7-9; CDR3aa: CASSLRDTEAFF
j_gene: TRBJ2-7; v_gene: TRBV6-4; CDR3aa: CASRGTSGSYEQYF
j_gene: TRBJ2-7; v_gene: TRBV27; CDR3aa: CASSLSGARGTAYEQYF
j_gene: TRBJ2-3; v_gene: TRBV5-1; CDR3aa: CASSLQTSTDTQYF
j_gene: TRBJ1-4; v_gene: TRBV7-9; CDR3aa: CASSLDGRLNEKLFF
j_gene: TRBJ2-7; v_gene: TRBV11-2; CDR3aa: CASSAQGAVGEQYF
j_gene: TRBJ2-5; v_gene: TRBV28; CDR3aa: CASSPRTGWNQETQYF
j_gene: TRBJ1-1; v_gene: TRBV7-8; CDR3aa: CASSLRGQGLTEAFF
j_gene: TRBJ2-5; v_gene: TRBV7-6; CDR3aa: CASSLAGLAQETQYF